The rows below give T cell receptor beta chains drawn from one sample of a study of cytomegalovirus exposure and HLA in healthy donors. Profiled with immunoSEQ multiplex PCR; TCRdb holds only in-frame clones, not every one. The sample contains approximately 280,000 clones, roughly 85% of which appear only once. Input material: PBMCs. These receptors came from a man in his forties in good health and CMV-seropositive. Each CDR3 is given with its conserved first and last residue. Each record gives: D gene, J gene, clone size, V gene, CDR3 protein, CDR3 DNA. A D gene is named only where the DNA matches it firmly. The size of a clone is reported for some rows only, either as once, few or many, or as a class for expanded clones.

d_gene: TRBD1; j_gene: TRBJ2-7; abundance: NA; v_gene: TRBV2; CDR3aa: CASSVGQSSYEQYF; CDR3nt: TGTGCCAGCAGTGTGGGACAGAGCTCCTACGAGCAGTACTTC
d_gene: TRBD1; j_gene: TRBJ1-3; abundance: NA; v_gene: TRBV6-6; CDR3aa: CASRQDRADTIYF; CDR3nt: TGTGCCAGCAGACAGGACAGGGCAGACACCATATATTTT
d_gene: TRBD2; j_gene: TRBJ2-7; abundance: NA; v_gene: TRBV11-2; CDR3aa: CASSLGISGRVDEQYF; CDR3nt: TGTGCCAGCAGCTTAGGAATTAGCGGGAGGGTGGACGAGCAGTACTTC
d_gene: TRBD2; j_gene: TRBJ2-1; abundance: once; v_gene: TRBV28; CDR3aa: CASSLGGSTDEQFF; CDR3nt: TGTGCCAGCAGTTTAGGCGGGAGTACGGATGAGCAGTTCTTC
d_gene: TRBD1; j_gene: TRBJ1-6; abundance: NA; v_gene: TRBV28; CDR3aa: CASSLGQGAGSPLHF; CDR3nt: TGTGCCAGCAGTCTGGGACAGGGGGCAGGTTCACCCCTCCACTTT
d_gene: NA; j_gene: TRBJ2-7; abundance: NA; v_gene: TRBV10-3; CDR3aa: CASMSGSYAQYF; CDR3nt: TGTGCCTCGATGTCAGGGTCTTACGCGCAGTACTTC
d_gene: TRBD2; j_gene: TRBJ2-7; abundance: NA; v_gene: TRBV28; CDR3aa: CASRRSGTTGLYEQYF; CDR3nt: TGTGCCAGCAGGCGAAGCGGGACTACCGGCTTGTACGAGCAGTACTTC
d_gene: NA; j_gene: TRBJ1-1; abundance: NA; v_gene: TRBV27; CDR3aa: CASTPRGGVNTEAFF; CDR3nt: TGTGCCAGCACCCCTCGCGGGGGCGTGAACACTGAAGCTTTCTTT
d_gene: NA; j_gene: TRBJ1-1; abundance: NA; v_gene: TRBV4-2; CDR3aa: CASSPIGGEAFF; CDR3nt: TGTGCCAGCAGTCCTATCGGGGGTGAAGCTTTCTTT
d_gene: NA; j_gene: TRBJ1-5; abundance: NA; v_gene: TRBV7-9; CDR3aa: CASSTDSNQPQHF; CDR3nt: TGTGCCAGCAGCACAGATAGCAATCAGCCCCAGCATTTT
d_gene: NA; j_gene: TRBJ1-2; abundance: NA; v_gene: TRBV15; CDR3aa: CATSRDEHYGYTF; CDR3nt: TGTGCCACCAGCAGAGATGAGCACTATGGCTACACCTTC
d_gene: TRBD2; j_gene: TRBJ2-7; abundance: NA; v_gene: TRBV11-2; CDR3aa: CASSSLAGGAYEQYF; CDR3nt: TGTGCCAGCAGCTCCTTAGCGGGAGGGGCCTACGAGCAGTACTTC
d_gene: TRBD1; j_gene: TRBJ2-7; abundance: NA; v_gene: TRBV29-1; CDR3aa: CSVGRDRIDEQYF; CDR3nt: TGCAGCGTCGGACGGGACAGGATCGACGAGCAGTACTTC
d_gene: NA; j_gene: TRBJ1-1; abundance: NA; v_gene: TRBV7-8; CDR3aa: CASSLGRDRNTEAFF; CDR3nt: TGTGCCAGCAGCTTAGGGCGGGACCGTAACACTGAAGCTTTCTTT
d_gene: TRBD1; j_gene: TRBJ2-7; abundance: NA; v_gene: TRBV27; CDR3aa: CASRDRGIQGQYF; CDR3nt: TGTGCCAGCCGGGACAGGGGTATCCAAGGGCAGTACTTC
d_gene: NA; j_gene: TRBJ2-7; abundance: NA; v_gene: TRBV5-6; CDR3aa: CASRPGEAYEQYF; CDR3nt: TGTGCCAGCAGACCGGGAGAGGCCTACGAGCAGTACTTC
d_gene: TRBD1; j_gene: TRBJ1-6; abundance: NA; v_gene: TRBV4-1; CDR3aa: CASSLGQGAPNSPLHF; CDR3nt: TGCGCCAGCAGCCTGGGACAGGGGGCGCCAAATTCACCCCTCCACTTT
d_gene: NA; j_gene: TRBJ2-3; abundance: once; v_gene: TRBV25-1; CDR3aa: CASSEQGASSDTQYF; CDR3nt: TGTGCCAGCAGTGAACAAGGGGCCTCCTCAGATACGCAGTATTTT
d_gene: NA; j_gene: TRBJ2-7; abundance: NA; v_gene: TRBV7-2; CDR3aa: CASSLLQGPGQYF; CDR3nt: TGTGCCAGCAGCTTATTACAGGGCCCCGGGCAGTACTTC
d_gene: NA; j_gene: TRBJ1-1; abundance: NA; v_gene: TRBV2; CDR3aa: CASSPRGPPTNTEAFF; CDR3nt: TGTGCCAGCAGTCCCAGGGGCCCACCAACCAACACTGAAGCTTTCTTT
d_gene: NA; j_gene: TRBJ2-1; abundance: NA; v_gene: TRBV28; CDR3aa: CASRSGRSYNEQFF; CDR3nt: TGTGCCAGCAGGTCAGGGCGCTCCTACAATGAGCAGTTCTTC
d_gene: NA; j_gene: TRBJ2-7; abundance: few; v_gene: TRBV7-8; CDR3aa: CASSFGAGSSYEQYF; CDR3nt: TGTGCCAGCAGCTTTGGGGCAGGCTCATCCTACGAGCAGTACTTC
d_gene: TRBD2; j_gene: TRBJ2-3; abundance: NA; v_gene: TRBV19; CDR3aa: CASRGTSGSSIDTQYF; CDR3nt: TGTGCCAGTAGGGGGACTAGCGGGAGTTCAATAGATACGCAGTATTTT
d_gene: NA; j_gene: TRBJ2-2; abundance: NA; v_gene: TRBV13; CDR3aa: CASSQTANTGELFF; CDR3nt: TGTGCCAGCAGCCAAACAGCGAACACCGGGGAGCTGTTTTTT
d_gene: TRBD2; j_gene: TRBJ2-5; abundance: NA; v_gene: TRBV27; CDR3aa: CASSFLGAGGLETQYF; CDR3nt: TGTGCCAGCAGTTTTCTAGGAGCGGGAGGGTTGGAGACCCAGTACTTC
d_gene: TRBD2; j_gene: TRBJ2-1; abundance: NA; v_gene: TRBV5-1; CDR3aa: CASSPRTSGGEQFF; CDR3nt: TGCGCCAGCAGCCCGAGGACTAGCGGGGGTGAGCAGTTCTTC
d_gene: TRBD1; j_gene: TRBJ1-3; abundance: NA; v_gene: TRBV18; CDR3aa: CASSPIPGQGNTIYF; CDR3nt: TGTGCCAGCTCACCAATACCGGGACAGGGGAACACCATATATTTT
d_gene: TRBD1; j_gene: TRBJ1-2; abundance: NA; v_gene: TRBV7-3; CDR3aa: CASSSGTGVGYTF; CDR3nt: TGTGCCAGCAGCTCGGGGACAGGGGTCGGCTACACCTTC
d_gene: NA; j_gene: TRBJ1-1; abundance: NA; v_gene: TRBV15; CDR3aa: CATSRGGWDYTEAFF; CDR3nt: TGTGCCACCAGCAGAGGAGGGTGGGACTACACTGAAGCTTTCTTT
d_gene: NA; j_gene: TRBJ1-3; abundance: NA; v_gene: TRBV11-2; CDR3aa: CASSLGPGFSGNTIYF; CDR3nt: TGTGCCAGCAGCTTAGGGCCAGGCTTCTCTGGAAACACCATATATTTT
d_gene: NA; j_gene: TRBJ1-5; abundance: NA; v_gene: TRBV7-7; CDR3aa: CASSLGEHQPQHF; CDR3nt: TGTGCTAGCAGCTTAGGAGAGCATCAGCCCCAGCATTTT
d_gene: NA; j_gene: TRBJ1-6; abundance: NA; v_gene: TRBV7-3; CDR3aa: CASSLGQFGSPLHF; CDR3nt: TGTGCCAGCAGCTTAGGGCAATTCGGTTCACCCCTCCACTTT
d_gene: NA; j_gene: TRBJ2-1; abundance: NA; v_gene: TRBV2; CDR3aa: CASRASGSRGYNEQFF; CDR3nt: TGTGCCAGCAGGGCATCCGGGTCGCGGGGCTACAATGAGCAGTTCTTC
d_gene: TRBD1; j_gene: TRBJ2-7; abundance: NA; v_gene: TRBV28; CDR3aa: CASSRQGPLSYEQYF; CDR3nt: TGTGCCAGCAGTCGACAGGGCCCACTCTCCTACGAGCAGTACTTC
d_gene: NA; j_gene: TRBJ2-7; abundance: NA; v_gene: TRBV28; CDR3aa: CASTNSYEQYF; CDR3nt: TGTGCCAGCACCAACTCCTACGAGCAGTACTTC
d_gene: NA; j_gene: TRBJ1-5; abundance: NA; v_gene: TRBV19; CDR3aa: CASSPEFNQPQHF; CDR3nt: TGTGCCAGTAGTCCCGAGTTCAATCAGCCCCAGCATTTT
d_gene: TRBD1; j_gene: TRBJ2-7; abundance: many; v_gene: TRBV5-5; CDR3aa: CASSRTDRGYEQYF; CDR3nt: TGTGCCAGCAGCCGAACCGACAGGGGGTACGAGCAGTACTTC
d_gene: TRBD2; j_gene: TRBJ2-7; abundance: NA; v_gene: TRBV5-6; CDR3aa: CASGTSSYEQYF; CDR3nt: TGTGCCAGCGGGACTAGTTCCTACGAGCAGTACTTC
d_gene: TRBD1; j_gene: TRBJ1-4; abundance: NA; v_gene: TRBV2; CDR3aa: CASSPTGADEKLFF; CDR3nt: TGTGCCAGCAGCCCCACAGGGGCGGATGAAAAACTGTTTTTT
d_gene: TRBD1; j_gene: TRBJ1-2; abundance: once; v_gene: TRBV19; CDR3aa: CASRDRGSNYGYTF; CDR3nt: TGTGCCAGCCGGGACAGGGGTTCTAACTATGGCTACACCTTC
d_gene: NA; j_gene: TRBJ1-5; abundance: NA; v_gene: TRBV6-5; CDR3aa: CASRKGQGNQPQHF; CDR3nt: TGTGCCAGCAGAAAAGGCCAGGGCAATCAGCCCCAGCATTTT